The T cell receptor beta chain under discussion was sequenced for a study of shared clonotypes between healthy human individuals. Germline V lookup: CDR1 SGHAT, CDR2 FQNNGV. Unmatched junction bases numbered 3, after V lost 4 bases and J lost 6 bases. This CDR3 is built from 13 residues. Details on this clone: Its target is not known. At the DNA level, this CDR3 is encoded by other sequences in the same sample as well.

Study-wide results and limits: Clonotype sharing among donors, it was expected, would be affected by sequencing depth.

Some 30,000 T cell genomes (approximately 210 ng DNA) went into each sorted-subset replicate. TCRdb's table, derived via immunoSEQ multiplex PCR, lists solely in-frame clones and lacks some. The sample includes under 2.5 million clones, 92% seen only once; the top ten take 0.37%. This clonotype originated in a man younger than 35 in good health. Some clones in this sample may be carry-over from other donors' samples. The sequenced material came from naive CD4+ T cells from PBMCs. Stated subset: CD45RA+ positively selected. This chain uses TRBV11-2 with TRBJ1-1, with 9 bases matching TRBD1. The CDR3 DNA reads as TGTGCCAGCAGCTCGGACAGGGGAGCTGAAGCTTTCTTT. Amino acids: CASSSDRGAEAFF. Variable domain in full (rest from reference TRBV11-2 and TRBJ1-1): EAGVAQSPRYKIIEKRQSVAFWCNPISGHATLYWYQQILGQGPKLLIQFQNNGVVDDSQLPKDRFSAERLKGVDSTLKIQPAKLEDSAVYLCASSSDRGAEAFFGQGTRLTVV.